One sample yielded the 16 T cell receptor beta chains listed below, sequenced in a study of cytomegalovirus exposure and HLA in healthy donors. Use of 60 Vbeta and 13 Jbeta primers characterized the PCR. Produced via immunoSEQ multiplex PCR; TCRdb's table is partial and in-frame only. Of 100,000 to 150,000 clones in the sample, 60% to 85% were seen once. Source material: PBMCs. These receptors were obtained from a woman aged 18-29 years in good health and CMV-seronegative.

The J gene is TRBJ2-4, the V gene TRBV6-6; the D is unclear. The V end was cut by 2 bases, the J end by 6 bases, with 8 bases between. The CDR3 contains 13 residues. Per the germline V gene, CDR1 is MNHNY and CDR2 is SVGAGI (reference sequence). CDR3 protein: CASSYGVPNIQYF. Written as DNA, the CDR3 is TGTGCCAGCAGTTACGGAGTGCCAAACATTCAGTACTTC.

This sequence joins TRBV5-1 and TRBJ2-3, with no clear D. Trimming left V 0 bases short and J 3 bases short, with 14 bases between. CDR1 and CDR2 from the germline V gene are SGHRS and YFSETQ. The CDR3 length is 16 residues. The chain's CDR3 is CASSLEALFGTDTQYF. The CDR3 nucleotides are TGCGCCAGCAGCTTGGAAGCGCTCTTTGGGACAGATACGCAGTATTTT. Supplemented by reference TRBV5-1 and TRBJ2-3, the full variable domain reads KAGVTQTPRYLIKTRGQQVTLSCSPISGHRSVSWYQQTPGQGLQFLFEYFSETQRNKGNFPGRFSGRQFSNSRSEMNVSTLELGDSALYLCASSLEALFGTDTQYFGPGTRLTVL.

This clone occurred a few times. This chain joins TRBV6-1 and TRBJ1-4; D is unresolved. V lost 8 bases and J 4 bases, leaving 5 bases between the germline ends. In germline, CDR1 is MNHNS, CDR2 SASEGT. This CDR3 has 11 amino acids. CDR3: CASSVNEKLFF. CDR3 DNA sequence: TGTGCCAGCTCCGTTAATGAAAAACTGTTTTTT.

CDR3 sequence reads: CASKLRAGGLSTDTQYF. The CDR3 region has the DNA TGTGCCAGCAAACTTCGAGCGGGAGGGCTGAGCACAGATACGCAGTATTTT. The V and J genes are TRBV27 and TRBJ2-3, with 10 bases matching TRBD2. Germline assignment: CDR1 MNHEY and CDR2 SMNVEV (reference sequence). The ends lost 7 bases at V and 0 bases at J; junction bases unmatched: 10. This CDR3 has 17 residues.

The V and J genes are TRBV7-2 and TRBJ2-2; no firm D call. The germline V gene encodes CDR1 SGHTA and CDR2 FQGNSA. The CDR3 is 15 residues long. V was pared by 5 bases and J by 1 base, with 11 bases between. The CDR3 DNA reads as TGTGCCAGCAGCCCGAGGCCCCAGAACACCGGGGAGCTGTTTTTT. It yields the protein CASSPRPQNTGELFF.

This rearrangement joins TRBV5-6 to TRBJ1-5; D uncertain. Germline V gene sequence: CDR1 SGHDT, CDR2 YYEEEE. The CDR3 has 15 amino acids. The V end was cut by 4 bases, the J end by 0 bases, with 11 bases between. The CDR3 nucleotides are TGTGCCAGCAGCCAGGATCGGGATAGCAATCAGCCCCAGCATTTT. It yields the protein CASSQDRDSNQPQHF.

Points on this clone: One end of the junction is discordant with germline, which a read error may explain. The chain has TRBV7-9 and TRBJ1-2; 10 bases match TRBD1. The CDR3 runs to 12 residues. The germline V gene has CDR1 SEHNR and CDR2 FQNEAQ (reference sequence). The CDR3 nucleotides read TGTGCCAGCAGCTCCCCCGGGACAGGGGCCCTCTTC. It specifies CASSSPGTGALF.

The chain couples TRBV6-5 to TRBJ1-1; 10 nucleotides agree with TRBD1. Trimming took 8 bases from V and 5 from J; bases not matched to a gene: 8. The CDR3 totals 14 residues. Germline V gene sequence: CDR1 MNHEY, CDR2 SVGAGI. The CDR3 nucleotides read TGTGCCAGCCAAAGACAGGGGGCGCGGACTGAAGCTTTCTTT. This codes for CASQRQGARTEAFF.

CDR3 coding DNA: TGTGCCAGCAGCCAGGACCTACAGGGTAGAGCTTTCTTT. Translated, it gives CASSQDLQGRAFF. The chain uses TRBV11-2 and TRBJ1-1; possible D gene TRBD1, 6 bases. The CDR3 runs 13 residues. V was trimmed by 5 bases and J by 10 bases, leaving 17 bases between them. Germline CDR1 is SGHAT and CDR2 is FQNNGV.

This clone is a singleton in its sample. The chain joins TRBV19 to TRBJ1-1; no definite D call. Germline-derived CDR1 and CDR2 are LNHDA and SQIVND (reference sequence). With 9 bases removed from V and 1 base from J, the gap between germline ends came to 12 bases. This CDR3 contains 13 residues. CDR3 DNA: TGTGCCAGCCGTAGAGGGCCGAACACTGAAGCTTTCTTT. Translation: CASRRGPNTEAFF.

The V call is TRBV7-9, the J call TRBJ1-1, with 7 bases fitting TRBD1. Germline CDR1 is SEHNR and CDR2 is FQNEAQ (reference sequence). The length of the CDR3 is 16 residues. V lost 5 bases to trimming and J lost 3 bases; unmatched junction nucleotides: 12. The CDR3 is CASSPNVRGQHTEAFF. The CDR3 region has the DNA TGTGCCAGCAGCCCCAACGTTCGGGGACAGCACACTGAAGCTTTCTTT.

The chain couples TRBV6-5 to TRBJ1-4; D is unresolved. The germline gives CDR1 MNHEY, CDR2 SVGAGI. The CDR3 length is 14 residues. V gave up 3 bases and J gave up 7 bases, with 12 bases separating them. Here the CDR3 reads CASSYEAVGEKLFF. In DNA form, the CDR3 reads TGTGCCAGCAGTTATGAGGCGGTCGGTGAAAAACTGTTTTTT.

This clone has only a few counts. The chain couples TRBV7-9 to TRBJ2-6; D gene unclear. The CDR3 runs to 15 residues. Germline assignment: CDR1 SEHNR and CDR2 FQNEAQ (reference sequence). V lost 3 bases and J 0 bases, leaving 6 bases between the germline ends. CDR3 residues: CASSFWSSGANVLTF. CDR3 DNA: TGTGCCAGCAGCTTTTGGAGCTCTGGGGCCAACGTCCTGACTTTC.

The table lists this clone with a few counts. The J gene is TRBJ1-3, the V gene TRBV4-1; D is unresolved. Deletions cut 1 base from V and 11 bases from J, with 15 bases between. Per the germline V gene, CDR1 is MGHRA and CDR2 is YSYEKL. The CDR3 loop spans 14 amino acids. This chain's CDR3 is CASSQVMASLPIYF. CDR3 in DNA: TGCGCCAGCAGCCAAGTAATGGCAAGTTTGCCCATATATTTT.

The V gene is TRBV5-4, the J gene TRBJ1-2; D is unresolved. The CDR3 runs 18 residues. Germline V gives CDR1 SGHNT, CDR2 YYREEE (reference sequence). Trimming cost V 6 bases and J 4 bases, with 28 bases left between them. The CDR3 nucleotides read TGTGCCAGCACCACCTCTCTTTTATCCGGGAGCCTCTTCTATGGCTACACCTTC. Translated, it gives CASTTSLLSGSLFYGYTF.

This clone was seen a few times. The J gene is TRBJ2-3, the V gene TRBV7-2; D is undetermined. The CDR3 totals 16 residues. Germline CDR1 SGHTA, CDR2 FQGNSA. V shed 7 bases and J shed 5 bases, with 22 bases lying between them. The CDR3 is CASTLAGGSWVDTQYF. CDR3 sequence (DNA): TGTGCCAGCACCCTCGCCGGTGGTAGCTGGGTAGATACGCAGTATTTT. Using reference TRBV7-2 and TRBJ2-3 for the parts outside the CDR3, the full variable domain is GAGVSQSPSNKVTEKGKDVELRCDPISGHTALYWYRQSLGQGLEFLIYFQGNSAPDKSGLPSDRFSAERTGGSVSTLTIQRTQQEDSAVYLCASTLAGGSWVDTQYFGPGTRLTVL.